This T cell receptor (beta chain) is drawn from a study of human T cells and chemical hapten exposure. At least ten counts were recorded for this clonotype. The time point was: patch test 2, 6 weeks after DPC sensitization. As for treatment: therapeutic diphenylcyclopropenone sensitization with weekly scalp DPC. Donors, patients with alopecia ranging from 18 to 70 years old and judged suitable for DPC, provided samples. V lost 5 bases, J lost 10 bases, and 7 bases stayed unmatched. In germline, CDR1 is DFQATT, CDR2 SNEGSKA (reference sequence). The CDR3 is made up of 14 amino acids. MiXCR, run by TCRdb on the RACE reads, gives a single entry per CDR3 protein. The sample holds about 96,000 distinct CDR3 sequences, approximately 8.6% seen once.

Sequences were derived from whole blood, sampled in connection with sensitization to the hapten diphenylcyclopropenone (DPC). The chain links TRBV20-1 to TRBJ2-1; 14 nucleotides agree with TRBD2. This TCR came from a woman in her 40s with alopecia areata. Some clones in this sample may be carry-over from other donors' samples. Written as DNA, the CDR3 is TGCAGTGCTCGCGGGACTAGCGGGAGAGGCGAGCAGTTCTTC. Its protein product is CSARGTSGRGEQFF.